The 8 T cell receptor beta chains reported below all come from one sample, sequenced in a study of blood T cell repertoires in COVID-19. Produced via immunoSEQ multiplex PCR; TCRdb's table is partial and in-frame only. The table shows 75,000 to 90,000 clones, with around nine tenths occurring only once. Source material: peripheral blood. Source of these receptors: a human donor in a cohort sampled during active COVID-19.

J is TRBJ1-6 and V is TRBV18; D ambiguous. This CDR3 is built from 14 residues. V was cut by 6 bases and J by 6 bases, with 12 bases left in between. CDR1 and CDR2 (germline): KGHSH, LQKENI. The chain's CDR3 is CASSPGRVNSPLHF. CDR3 DNA sequence: TGTGCCAGCTCCCCGGGGAGGGTTAATTCACCCCTCCACTTT.

The V call is TRBV20-1, the J call TRBJ1-1; tentatively, D is TRBD1 (5 bases). The germline V and J ends were trimmed by 3 bases and 0 bases, with 8 bases remaining between them. The CDR3 has 13 residues. Germline loops: CDR1 DFQATT, CDR2 SNEGSKA (reference sequence). CDR3 nucleotide sequence: TGCAGTGCTAGTAAGACAGTGAACACTGAAGCTTTCTTT. As protein: CSASKTVNTEAFF.

This chain uses TRBV30 with TRBJ2-1, with D possibly being TRBD2 (6 bases). The germline CDR1 and CDR2 sequences are GTSNPN and SVGIG (reference sequence). Trimming shortened V by 3 bases and J by 5 bases, and 14 bases separated the two germline ends. This CDR3 region has 14 residues. CDR3 region: CAWSRPEGHNEQFF. The CDR3 DNA reads TGTGCCTGGAGCCGGCCGGAGGGCCACAATGAGCAGTTCTTC.

This chain uses TRBV3-1 (or the pseudogene TRBV3-2) with TRBJ2-6; 8 nucleotides agree with TRBD1. The J segment lost 0 bases and the V segment lost 4 bases, leaving 5 bases of the junction unmatched. The CDR3 totals 17 residues. CDR1 and CDR2 from the germline V gene are LGHDT and YNNKEL (reference sequence). DNA for the CDR3: TGTGCCAGCAGCCGAGACAGGGGCCCCTCTGGGGCCAACGTCCTGACTTTC. Its protein is CASSRDRGPSGANVLTF.

The chain couples TRBV3-1 (or the pseudogene TRBV3-2) to TRBJ1-5; D is possibly TRBD1 (6 bases). CDR1 and CDR2 (germline): LGHDT, YNNKEL (reference sequence). The CDR3 spans 17 residues. Trimming removed 1 base from V and 5 bases from J, with 18 bases in between. This chain's CDR3 is CASSQGEGRGLHQPQHF. The CDR3 region has the DNA TGTGCCAGCAGCCAAGGGGAGGGCAGGGGCTTGCATCAGCCCCAGCATTTT.

J is TRBJ2-3 and V is TRBV5-6, with 10 bases matching TRBD1. The CDR3 is 16 amino acids. CDR1 SGHDT and CDR2 YYEEEE come from the germline V gene. Losses at the gene ends were 5 bases for V and 2 bases for J; bases not matched to a gene: 8. The CDR3 DNA sequence: TGTGCCAGCAGGCCTACCGGGACAGGGGACACAGATACGCAGTATTTT. It is translated as CASRPTGTGDTDTQYF.

V is TRBV2 and J is TRBJ1-6; D call uncertain. The V and J ends lost 7 bases and 1 base respectively, with 14 bases between them. Germline CDR1 is SNHLY and CDR2 is FYNNEI. The CDR3 is made up of 16 amino acids. The CDR3 spells CASIMAGSSYNSPLHF. The CDR3 region has the DNA TGTGCCAGCATAATGGCGGGGAGTTCCTATAATTCACCCCTCCACTTT.

The chain couples TRBV7-3 to TRBJ2-7; D may be TRBD2 (5 bases). The CDR3 is 13 residues long. Germline-derived CDR1 and CDR2 are SGHTA and FQGTGA. V was cut by 3 bases and J by 5 bases, with 11 bases left in between. The CDR3 DNA reads as TGTGCCAGCAGCTTGATGAGGGCTGACGAGCAGTACTTC. It codes for CASSLMRADEQYF.